The 10 T cell receptor beta chains given below trace back to one sample, sequenced in a study of blood T cell repertoires in COVID-19. Generated by immunoSEQ multiplex PCR, the TCRdb table keeps only in-frame clones and is missing some. The sample has some 180,000 clones, 82% seen once. Specimen: peripheral blood. Receptor source: a woman between 55 and 75 years old with COVID-19, enrolled during active disease.

The chain carries TRBV6-4 and TRBJ1-1; 7 bases are a match to TRBD1. With V trimmed by 6 bases and J by 6 bases, 7 bases remained unmatched. The CDR3 runs 13 residues. Germline V gene lookup returns CDR1 MRHNA and CDR2 SNTAGT. CDR3 nucleotide sequence: TGTGCCAGCAGGCCACAGGGGAGCGCTGAAGCTTTCTTT. Amino acid sequence: CASRPQGSAEAFF.

This chain links TRBV19 with TRBJ1-2; perhaps TRBD1 as D (5 bases). This CDR3 region has 12 residues. The V end lost 5 bases, the J end lost 3 bases, and 7 bases lay between the germline ends. CDR1 and CDR2 from the germline V gene are LNHDA and SQIVND (reference sequence). CDR3 in amino acids: CASSQGDYGYTF. The CDR3, as DNA: TGTGCCAGTAGTCAAGGGGACTATGGCTACACCTTC.

V and J are TRBV28 and TRBJ1-2; 8 nucleotides align to TRBD1. Germline CDR1 and CDR2: MDHEN and SYDVKM. This CDR3 has 15 residues. Trimming at V came to 6 bases and at J to 7 bases, leaving 13 bases not matched to a gene. In DNA, the CDR3 is TGTGCCAGCAGCCAAAGGGACAGGTTAATGGTTGGCTACACCTTC. This codes for CASSQRDRLMVGYTF.

This chain connects TRBV5-4 to TRBJ1-1, with D tentatively TRBD1 (6 bases). V was trimmed by 2 bases and J by 2 bases, leaving 13 bases between them. There are 15 residues in the CDR3. Germline CDR1 reads SGHNT; CDR2 reads YYREEE (reference sequence). The CDR3 region is CASSFRGSRNTEAFF. CDR3 nucleotide sequence: TGTGCCAGCAGCTTCAGGGGAAGTCGAAACACTGAAGCTTTCTTT.

The chain couples TRBV27 to TRBJ1-1, with D unresolved. The V end lost 3 bases, the J end lost 0 bases, and 8 bases lay between the germline ends. Germline V lookup: CDR1 MNHEY, CDR2 SMNVEV (reference sequence). The length of the CDR3 is 14 residues. Here the CDR3 reads CASSFLGMNTEAFF. The CDR3 nucleotides are TGTGCCAGCAGTTTTTTGGGCATGAACACTGAAGCTTTCTTT.

CDR3 bases: TGCGCCAGCAGCTCGGAGGGACAGCTCCACCACGGCTACACCTTC. It specifies CASSSEGQLHHGYTF. The chain carries TRBV5-1 and TRBJ1-2, with 7 positions matching TRBD1. Germline lookup yields CDR1 SGHRS and CDR2 YFSETQ. V was clipped by 3 bases and J by 8 bases; unmatched bases: 13. The CDR3 is made up of 15 amino acids.

J is TRBJ2-3 and V is TRBV28; 14 nucleotides agree with TRBD2. V lost 3 bases, J lost 6 bases, and 8 bases stayed unmatched. This CDR3 spans 17 amino acids. Germline V lookup: CDR1 MDHEN, CDR2 SYDVKM. The CDR3 loop reads CASSFGTSGGPQDTQYF. Here the CDR3 DNA reads TGTGCCAGCAGTTTCGGGACTAGCGGGGGCCCACAGGATACGCAGTATTTT.

This sequence joins TRBV19 and TRBJ1-3, with D unclear. The V end was cut by 4 bases, the J end by 4 bases, with 5 bases between. This CDR3 region has 12 residues. Germline values: CDR1 LNHDA, CDR2 SQIVND (reference sequence). The CDR3 spells CASSSEGNTIYF. The CDR3 coding sequence is TGTGCCAGTAGTAGCGAAGGAAACACCATATATTTT.

This chain connects TRBV28 to TRBJ2-7; D remains ambiguous. CDR1 and CDR2 (germline): MDHEN, SYDVKM. The CDR3 runs to 12 residues. V was shortened by 5 bases and J by 6 bases, with 11 bases between the two germline ends. Here the CDR3 reads CASSPPYSEQYV. The DNA of the CDR3 is TGTGCCAGCAGTCCCCCCTATTCCGAGCAGTACGTC.

Remarks on this clone: Other DNA sequences in this specimen translate into the identical CDR3. The chain joins TRBV7-3 to TRBJ2-1; D gene uncertain. CDR1 SGHTA and CDR2 FQGTGA come from the germline V gene. This CDR3 contains 12 residues. Trimming pared 1 base from V and 7 bases from J, leaving 5 bases between. CDR3 in DNA: TGTGCCAGCAGCTTAAGAGGAAATGAGCAGTTCTTC. Protein: CASSLRGNEQFF.